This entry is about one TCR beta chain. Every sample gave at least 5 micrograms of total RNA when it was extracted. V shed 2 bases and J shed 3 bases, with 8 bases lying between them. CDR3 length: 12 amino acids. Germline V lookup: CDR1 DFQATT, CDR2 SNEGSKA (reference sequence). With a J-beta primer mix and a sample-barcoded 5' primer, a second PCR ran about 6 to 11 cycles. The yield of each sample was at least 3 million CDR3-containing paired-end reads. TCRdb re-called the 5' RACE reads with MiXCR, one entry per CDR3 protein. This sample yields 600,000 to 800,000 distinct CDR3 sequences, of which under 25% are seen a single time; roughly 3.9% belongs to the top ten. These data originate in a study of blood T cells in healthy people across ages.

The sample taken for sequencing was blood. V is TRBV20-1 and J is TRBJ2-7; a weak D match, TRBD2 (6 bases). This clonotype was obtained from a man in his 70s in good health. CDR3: CSARNGGYEQYF. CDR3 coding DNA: TGCAGTGCTAGAAACGGGGGCTACGAGCAGTACTTC.